This is a list of T cell receptor beta chains from one sample in a study of blood T cell repertoires in COVID-19. Some clones are missing from TCRdb's copy, which holds only in-frame ones; the method was immunoSEQ multiplex PCR. The data contain fewer than 200,000 clones, around 89% of them singletons. Sequencing was carried out using peripheral blood. Receptors originate from a man between 18 and 35 years old who had recovered from COVID-19. CDR3s include the opening cysteine and the closing phenylalanine or tryptophan. D genes are given only for firm matches. Only some rows state a clone size, as once, few, many or a class for expanded clones.

CDR3 DNA,CDR3 protein,J gene,CDR3 length,V gene,D gene,clone size
TGTGCCAGTAGTATAGTTGGCAGGCCGTCCAATCAGCCCCAGCATTTT,CASSIVGRPSNQPQHF,TRBJ1-5,16,TRBV19,.,.
TGTGCCAGCAGTCGGGACATAGGTCAGCCCCAGCATTTT,CASSRDIGQPQHF,TRBJ1-5,13,TRBV2,.,.
TGTGCCAGCAGTTCGGGGACCCAGTACTTC,CASSSGTQYF,TRBJ2-5,10,TRBV6-2/TRBV6-3,.,.
TGTGCCAGCAGTTGGGACAGCTTCTCCTACGAGCAGTACTTC,CASSWDSFSYEQYF,TRBJ2-7,14,TRBV28,TRBD1,once
TGTGCCAGCAGCAGACAGGGGGCCGGTTCGGGAAACAATGAGCAGTTCTTC,CASSRQGAGSGNNEQFF,TRBJ2-1,17,TRBV7-2,TRBD1,.
TGTGCCAGCAGTTCCGGGACTAGCGGGAAAAATACGCAGTATTTT,CASSSGTSGKNTQYF,TRBJ2-3,15,TRBV27,TRBD2,.
TGTGCCAGCAGCCAAGGGGACAGGGTTGAAGCTTTCTTT,CASSQGDRVEAFF,TRBJ1-1,13,TRBV3-1/TRBV3-2,TRBD1,.
TGTGCCAGCAGCTTAGACTTCCCTCGGTACGAGCAGTACTTC,CASSLDFPRYEQYF,TRBJ2-7,14,TRBV7-2,.,.
TGTGCTAGTGGTCTGGGAGAGGTTTTCAATCAGCCCCAGCATTTT,CASGLGEVFNQPQHF,TRBJ1-5,15,TRBV12-5,.,.
TGTGCCAGCAGCGACGCAACAGGGCGCGATAATTCACCCCTCCACTTT,CASSDATGRDNSPLHF,TRBJ1-6,16,TRBV9,.,.
TGTGCCAGCAGTTTCGGCTCCTACGAGCAGTACTTC,CASSFGSYEQYF,TRBJ2-7,12,TRBV6-2/TRBV6-3,.,.
TGTGCCAGCAGTTATAGCGGGGGAAACACTGAAGCTTTCTTT,CASSYSGGNTEAFF,TRBJ1-1,14,TRBV6-5,.,.
TGTGCCAGCAGCCAGACAGGGGGCGAGTACGAGCAGTACTTC,CASSQTGGEYEQYF,TRBJ2-7,14,TRBV6-2/TRBV6-3,TRBD1,.
TGCGCCAGCAGCCAAGGGGGACAGGGGCTTGAAGCTTTCTTT,CASSQGGQGLEAFF,TRBJ1-1,14,TRBV4-1,TRBD1,.
TGTGCCAGCAGTTTAGTTGGCAGAGACGCAACAGACTCTGGGGCCAACGTCCTGACTTTC,CASSLVGRDATDSGANVLTF,TRBJ2-6,20,TRBV27,.,.
TGTGCCAGCAGCCAAGACTCCTACAACACCGGGGAGCTGTTTTTT,CASSQDSYNTGELFF,TRBJ2-2,15,TRBV14,.,.
TGTGCCAGCAGCTTAGGGGCTGCGACCAATGAGCAGTTCTTC,CASSLGAATNEQFF,TRBJ2-1,14,TRBV11-3,.,.
TGCGCCAGCAGCCAAGGAATAGCGGGAGGTCAGCCGGGTGAGCAGTTCTTC,CASSQGIAGGQPGEQFF,TRBJ2-1,17,TRBV4-3,TRBD2,.
TGTGCCAGCAGTGAAGCAGGAGGTAATGAAAAACTGTTTTTT,CASSEAGGNEKLFF,TRBJ1-4,14,TRBV6-1,.,.
TGTGCCAGCAGCCCAGGGACAGAAAACACTGAAGCTTTCTTT,CASSPGTENTEAFF,TRBJ1-1,14,TRBV5-5,TRBD1,.
TGTGCCAGTAGTATAAACCCGCCGGGACTCCGTGGGGAAAAACTGTTTTTT,CASSINPPGLRGEKLFF,TRBJ1-4,17,TRBV19,.,.
TGTGCCAGCAGCCCGGCGTCCGGGAGGGGATTTGAGCAGTTCTTC,CASSPASGRGFEQFF,TRBJ2-1,15,TRBV27,TRBD2,once
TGTGCCAGCAGTTTAGGCCACTCCTACGAGCAGTACTTC,CASSLGHSYEQYF,TRBJ2-7,13,TRBV28,.,once
TGCGCCAGCAGCCAAGATAGCCCTAGCGGGAAGCTCAGATCCTACGAGCAGTACTTC,CASSQDSPSGKLRSYEQYF,TRBJ2-7,19,TRBV4-3,TRBD2,.
TGTGCCAGCAGCTTAGGAGGACTAGAGAGAAACGAGCAGTACTTC,CASSLGGLERNEQYF,TRBJ2-7,15,TRBV13,TRBD2,.
TGTGCCAGCAGCTTAGGAGCGAACACCGGGGAGCTGTTTTTT,CASSLGANTGELFF,TRBJ2-2,14,TRBV7-2,.,.
TGTGCCAGCAGCTCCGGGATTGCGAGAGTCGGGGAGCTGTTTTTT,CASSSGIARVGELFF,TRBJ2-2,15,TRBV9,.,.
TGTGCCAGCAGCTTAGGATGGGCTCAGCCCCAGCATTTT,CASSLGWAQPQHF,TRBJ1-5,13,TRBV12-3/TRBV12-4,.,.
TGCAGTGCTAGTACTTCGGGAGCGCGGGAGACCCAGTACTTC,CSASTSGARETQYF,TRBJ2-5,14,TRBV20-1,.,.
TGCAGTGCTAGTCGCCTAGCGGGAGTGACAGATACGCAGTATTTT,CSASRLAGVTDTQYF,TRBJ2-3,15,TRBV20-1,TRBD2,.
TGTGCCACCACAGTCGATGAGCAGTTCTTC,CATTVDEQFF,TRBJ2-1,10,TRBV24-1,.,.
TGCAGCTCGGGAGGGGTCGTGGCGACTGAAGCTTTCTTT,CSSGGVVATEAFF,TRBJ1-1,13,TRBV29-1,.,.
TGTGCCAGCAGTTATTCGGAAGAGACCCAGTACTTC,CASSYSEETQYF,TRBJ2-5,12,TRBV6-1,.,.
TGCAGCGTTGAGGCTTATGAGGACACTGAAGCTTTCTTT,CSVEAYEDTEAFF,TRBJ1-1,13,TRBV29-1,.,.
TGTGCCAGCAGCTTATATCCGTCGCCCGGGCAGTACTTC,CASSLYPSPGQYF,TRBJ2-7,13,TRBV11-2,.,few
TGTGCCACCAGTGATTTGAGGGCTAGCGGCGGCACAGATACGCAGTATTTT,CATSDLRASGGTDTQYF,TRBJ2-3,17,TRBV24-1,TRBD2,.